The 14 T cell receptor beta chains presented below share a single source sample, sequenced in a study of blood T cells in healthy people across ages (dated by TCRdb to the mid-2010s). The protocol used for the library was 5' RACE. Instrument used: Illumina HiSeq 2500. A second roughly 7 to 11 cycle PCR used a sample-barcoded 5' primer and a J-beta primer mix. Using fastp at Q25 and MiXCR, TCRdb reprocessed the public reads and kept productive beta chains. Duplicate CDR3 protein sequences are folded into a single record with the most common DNA and genes. The sample includes about 640,000 distinct CDR3 sequences, with around 41% observed a single time. The leading ten clones occupy about 32% of the sample. The sample taken for sequencing was blood. These receptors were collected from an elderly man in good health.

This chain joins TRBV10-3 and TRBJ1-2; 9 nucleotides agree with TRBD1. V dropped 0 bases and J dropped 6; count of bases not matched to a gene: 2. CDR1 is ENHRY, CDR2 SYGVKD, per germline. This CDR3 has 14 residues. This CDR3 is CAISESRDRDGYTF. The CDR3 DNA is TGTGCCATCAGTGAGTCCCGGGACAGGGATGGCTACACCTTC.

The V gene is TRBV6-2 or TRBV6-3, the J gene TRBJ2-2, with no clear D. CDR1 MNHEY and CDR2 SVGEGT come from the germline V gene. The germline V and J ends were trimmed by 0 bases and 2 bases, with 4 bases remaining between them. The CDR3 spans 14 residues. CDR3 loop: CASSYSDNTGELFF. Here the CDR3 DNA reads TGTGCCAGCAGTTACTCGGACAACACCGGGGAGCTGTTTTTT.

J is TRBJ2-5 and V is TRBV6-2 or TRBV6-3; 7 bases align to TRBD2. The germline V gene has CDR1 MNHEY and CDR2 SVGEGT. V was pared by 6 bases and J by 11 bases, with 15 bases of the junction left unmatched. The CDR3 sequence is 14 residues long. CDR3 sequence (DNA): TGTGCCAGCAGCAAAACCAGGACTAGAAACAAGCAGTACTTC. It codes for CASSKTRTRNKQYF.

CDR3 residues: CAIGRRTDTQYF. In DNA form, the CDR3 reads TGTGCCATCGGACGGAGGACAGATACGCAGTATTTT. This chain links TRBV6-2 or TRBV6-3 with TRBJ2-3; TRBD2 might be the D (5 bases). The CDR3 sequence is 12 residues long. Germline CDR1 reads MNHEY; CDR2 reads SVGEGT. The germline V and J ends were trimmed by 10 bases and 3 bases, with 11 bases remaining between them.

This clonotype came up a few times. This chain links TRBV7-2 with TRBJ1-4; no clear D. The V and J ends lost 5 bases and 0 bases respectively, with 7 bases between them. Germline loops: CDR1 SGHTA, CDR2 FQGNSA. This CDR3 spans 14 amino acids. The CDR3 region has the DNA TGTGCCAGCAGCCAAGGACCAACTAATGAAAAACTGTTTTTT. This gives the protein CASSQGPTNEKLFF.

The CDR3 region has the DNA TGTGCCAGCAGCTTAGTCGCCGGGATGATCGGTAATGAGCAGTTCTTC. This gives the protein CASSLVAGMIGNEQFF. This sequence joins TRBV7-3 and TRBJ2-1, with D maybe TRBD2 (5 bases). CDR3 length equals 16 residues. Germline V gives CDR1 SGHTA, CDR2 FQGTGA. V shed 2 bases and J shed 7 bases, with 18 bases lying between them.

The table lists this clonotype with many counts. The gene calls are TRBV14 and TRBJ2-7; D unresolved. Trimming cost V 8 bases and J 2 bases, with 13 bases left between them. Germline V gene data show CDR1 as SGHDN and CDR2 as FVKESK. The CDR3 is 13 residues long. CDR3 sequence: CASSRIVTYEQYF. The DNA of the CDR3 is TGTGCCAGCTCCCGTATAGTGACCTACGAGCAGTACTTC.

There are a few counts of this clonotype. The chain links TRBV27 to TRBJ2-7, with no clear D. The CDR3 covers 16 residues. Trimming removed 0 bases at V and 1 base at J, with 13 bases between. Germline values: CDR1 MNHEY, CDR2 SMNVEV (reference sequence). The CDR3 nucleotides are TGTGCCAGCAGTTTATCTTCGGCAGTTTATTCCTACGAGCAGTACTTC. Amino acid sequence: CASSLSSAVYSYEQYF.

In this sample, this clonotype turned up a few times. The rearrangement joins TRBV20-1 to TRBJ1-5, with D maybe TRBD1 (6 bases). Germline V gene lookup returns CDR1 DFQATT and CDR2 SNEGSKA (reference sequence). The CDR3 is 16 amino acids. With 0 bases removed from V and 7 bases from J, the gap between germline ends came to 19 bases. The CDR3: CSARDSTRQEGQPQHF. CDR3 DNA: TGCAGTGCTAGAGATTCCACCCGACAGGAGGGACAGCCCCAGCATTTT.

V gene TRBV12-3 or TRBV12-4 combines with J gene TRBJ1-1, with D tentatively TRBD1 (6 bases). The CDR3 is 18 amino acids. V lost 2 bases and J 1 base, leaving 20 bases between the germline ends. CDR3 DNA: TGTGCCAGCAGTTTACGGAAACGGGGACAAATCCCGAACACTGAAGCTTTCTTT. Translation: CASSLRKRGQIPNTEAFF.

The gene calls are TRBV4-2 and TRBJ2-1; 9 bases agree with TRBD2. CDR1 is LGHNA, CDR2 YNFKEQ, per germline. Unmatched junction bases numbered 20, after V lost 7 bases and J lost 10 bases. The CDR3 is 17 amino acids. The CDR3 DNA sequence: TGTGCCAGCACGTCCCACTGGGCGGGGGGGAACTTCGGCGAGCAGTTCTTC. It encodes CASTSHWAGGNFGEQFF.

The rearrangement links TRBV20-1 to TRBJ2-1; 8 nucleotides align to TRBD2. CDR3 size: 15 residues. Trimming removed 5 bases from V and 8 bases from J; junction bases left unmatched: 14. The germline gives CDR1 DFQATT, CDR2 SNEGSKA (reference sequence). The CDR3 nucleotides read TGCAGTGCTCGAGGGGTCAGCGGGAGTATCGATGAGCAGTTCTTC. This translates into CSARGVSGSIDEQFF.

The J gene is TRBJ1-6, the V gene TRBV7-9, with a possible D match to TRBD1 (5 bases). V was clipped by 1 base and J by 0 bases, with 19 bases between them. CDR3 length: 20 amino acids. From germline, CDR1 is SEHNR and CDR2 FQNEAQ (reference sequence). The chain's CDR3 is CASSLVSGTLPSSYNSPLHF. CDR3 bases: TGTGCCAGCAGCTTAGTCTCTGGGACCTTACCCAGCTCCTATAATTCACCCCTCCACTTT. The full variable domain, its missing parts supplied by reference TRBV7-9 and TRBJ1-6, is DTGVSQNPRHKITKRGQNVTFRCDPISEHNRLYWYRQTLGQGPEFLTYFQNEAQLEKSRLLSDRFSAERPKGSFSTLEIQRTEQGDSAMYLCASSLVSGTLPSSYNSPLHFGNGTRLTVT.

This chain connects TRBV14 to TRBJ2-1, with a weak D call TRBD1 (6 bases). Trimming took off 2 bases at V and 2 bases at J, with 13 bases between the two ends. The CDR3 runs to 16 residues. Per germline, CDR1 SGHDN and CDR2 FVKESK. DNA for the CDR3: TGTGCCAGCAGCCAAATCAGGGGAAGTCCCTACAATGAGCAGTTCTTC. Protein product: CASSQIRGSPYNEQFF.